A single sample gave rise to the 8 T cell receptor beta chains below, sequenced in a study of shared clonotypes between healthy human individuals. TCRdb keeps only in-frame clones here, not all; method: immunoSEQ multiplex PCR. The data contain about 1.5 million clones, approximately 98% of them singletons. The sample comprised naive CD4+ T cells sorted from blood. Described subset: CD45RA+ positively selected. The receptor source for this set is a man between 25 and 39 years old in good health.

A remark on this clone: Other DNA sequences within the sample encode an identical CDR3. CDR3 residues: CASSPGPQNTEAFF. The CDR3 nucleotides are TGCGCCAGCAGCCCGGGACCCCAGAACACTGAAGCTTTCTTT. V is TRBV5-1 and J is TRBJ1-1; maybe TRBD1 (5 bases). The CDR3 spans 14 residues. Germline assignment: CDR1 SGHRS and CDR2 YFSETQ. The ends were cut back, 4 bases at V and 1 base at J, with 11 bases in the middle.

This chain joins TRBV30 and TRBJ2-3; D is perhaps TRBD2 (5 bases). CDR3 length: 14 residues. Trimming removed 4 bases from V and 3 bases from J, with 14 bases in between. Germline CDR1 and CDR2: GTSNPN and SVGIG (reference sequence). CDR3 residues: CAWNSRGPTDTQYF. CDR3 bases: TGTGCCTGGAACTCTAGAGGGCCAACAGATACGCAGTATTTT.

As DNA, the CDR3 is TGCGCCAGCAGCCAAAAATTACAGGGTTCGGGCGAGCAGTACTTC. Its protein is CASSQKLQGSGEQYF. This chain uses TRBV4-1 with TRBJ2-7, with a weak D call TRBD1 (6 bases). V dropped 2 bases and J dropped 6 bases, with 17 bases sitting between them. Germline-derived CDR1 and CDR2 are MGHRA and YSYEKL. This CDR3 comprises 15 residues.

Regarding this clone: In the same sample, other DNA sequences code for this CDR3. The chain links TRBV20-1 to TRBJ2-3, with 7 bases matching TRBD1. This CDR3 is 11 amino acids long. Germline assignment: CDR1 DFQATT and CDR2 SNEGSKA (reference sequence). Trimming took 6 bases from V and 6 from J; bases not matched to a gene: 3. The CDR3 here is CSALTGDTQYF. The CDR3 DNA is TGCAGTGCGTTGACAGGGGATACGCAGTATTTT.

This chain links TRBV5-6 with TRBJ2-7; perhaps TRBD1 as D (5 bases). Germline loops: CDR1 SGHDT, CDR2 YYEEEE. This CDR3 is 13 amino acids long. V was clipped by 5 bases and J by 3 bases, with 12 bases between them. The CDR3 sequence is CASSGVGLYEQYF. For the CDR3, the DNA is TGTGCCAGCAGTGGAGTGGGGCTCTACGAGCAGTACTTC. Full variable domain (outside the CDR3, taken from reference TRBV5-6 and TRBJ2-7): DAGVTQSPTHLIKTRGQQVTLRCSPKSGHDTVSWYQQALGQGPQFIFQYYEEEERQRGNFPDRFSGHQFPNYSSELNVNALLLGDSALYLCASSGVGLYEQYFGPGTRLTVT.

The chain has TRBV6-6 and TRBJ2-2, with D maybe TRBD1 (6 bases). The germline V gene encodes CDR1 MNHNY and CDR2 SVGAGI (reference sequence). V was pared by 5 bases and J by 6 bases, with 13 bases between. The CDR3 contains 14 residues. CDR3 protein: CASSTTGKSGELFF. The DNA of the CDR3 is TGTGCCAGCAGTACCACAGGGAAGTCCGGGGAGCTGTTTTTT.

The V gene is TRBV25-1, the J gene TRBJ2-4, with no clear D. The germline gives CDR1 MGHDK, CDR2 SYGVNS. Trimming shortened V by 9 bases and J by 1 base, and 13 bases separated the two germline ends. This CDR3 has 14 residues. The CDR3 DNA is TGTGCCAGTCCCTCCCGCCCCGCCAAAAACATTCAGTACTTC. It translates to CASPSRPAKNIQYF.

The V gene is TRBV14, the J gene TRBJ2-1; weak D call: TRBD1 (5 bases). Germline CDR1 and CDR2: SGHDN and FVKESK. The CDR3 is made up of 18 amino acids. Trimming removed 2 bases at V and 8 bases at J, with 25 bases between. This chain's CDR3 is CASSQREDWGREQHEQFF. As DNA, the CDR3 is TGTGCCAGCAGCCAAAGGGAAGATTGGGGCAGGGAACAGCATGAGCAGTTCTTC.